Presented here are 14 T cell receptor beta chains from one specimen sequenced in a study of cytomegalovirus exposure and HLA in healthy donors. The data were produced by immunoSEQ multiplex PCR, yet TCRdb's version contains in-frame clones alone and is incomplete. Among about 73,000 clones listed, approximately 94% were seen once. Sequenced material: PBMCs. The receptor source for this set is a woman under 30 in good health and CMV-seronegative.

This chain links TRBV5-4 with TRBJ2-3; D is uncertain. Trimming took 3 bases from V and 0 from J, leaving 11 bases between them. The CDR3 has 15 residues. Germline V CDR1 and CDR2: SGHNT, YYREEE (reference sequence). CDR3 loop: CASSWRRESTDTQYF. The CDR3 region has the DNA TGTGCCAGCAGCTGGAGAAGAGAAAGCACAGATACGCAGTATTTT.

The rearrangement links TRBV7-6 to TRBJ1-6; maybe TRBD1 (5 bases). V dropped 6 bases and J dropped 8 bases, with 17 bases sitting between them. CDR1 and CDR2 from the germline V gene are SGHVS and FNYEAQ. This CDR3 is built from 15 residues. The CDR3, as DNA: TGTGCCAGCAGTCAGACTGTGGGGCAGGATTCACCCCTCCACTTT. It translates to CASSQTVGQDSPLHF.

The V and J genes are TRBV6-5 and TRBJ1-2; the D is unclear. The V gene lost 0 bases and the J gene lost 6 bases, with 8 bases spanning the gap. The CDR3 consists of 13 residues. In germline, CDR1 is MNHEY, CDR2 SVGAGI. CDR3 DNA sequence: TGTGCCAGCAGTTACTCACCCGGGGATGGCTACACCTTC. As protein: CASSYSPGDGYTF.

This sequence joins TRBV7-2 and TRBJ2-3; D gene ambiguous. V was clipped by 3 bases and J by 0 bases, with 7 bases between them. From germline, CDR1 is SGHTA and CDR2 FQGNSA. The CDR3 sequence is 14 residues long. The CDR3 here is CASSFRTSTDTQYF. As DNA, the CDR3 is TGTGCCAGCAGCTTTCGCACTAGCACAGATACGCAGTATTTT.

This clone was seen just once. CDR3 amino acids: CASREQGSLNQPQHF. The CDR3, as DNA: TGTGCCAGTAGGGAGCAGGGATCCCTCAATCAGCCCCAGCATTTT. The chain carries TRBV19 and TRBJ1-5; TRBD1 is a possible D gene (5 bases). Germline assignment: CDR1 LNHDA and CDR2 SQIVND (reference sequence). The CDR3 is made up of 15 amino acids. Trimming shortened V by 6 bases and J by 3 bases, and 15 bases separated the two germline ends. Full variable domain (outside the CDR3, taken from reference TRBV19 and TRBJ1-5): DGGITQSPKYLFRKEGQNVTLSCEQNLNHDAMYWYRQDPGQGLRLIYYSQIVNDFQKGDIAEGYSVSREKKESFPLTVTSAQKNPTAFYLCASREQGSLNQPQHFGDGTRLSIL.

This rearrangement joins TRBV28 to TRBJ2-1; the match to TRBD2 covers 9 bases. After removal of 2 bases from V and 3 bases from J, the junction contained 2 bases not matched to a gene. This CDR3 is built from 15 residues. Looked up from germline, CDR1 is MDHEN and CDR2 is SYDVKM. CDR3 nucleotides: TGTGCCAGCAGTTTACTAGCGGGATACTACAATGAGCAGTTCTTC. This sequence encodes CASSLLAGYYNEQFF.

The rearrangement uses TRBV28 and TRBJ1-4; D not certain. The CDR3 spans 12 residues. V was shortened by 6 bases and J by 8 bases, with 10 bases between the two germline ends. Germline CDR1 and CDR2: MDHEN and SYDVKM. CDR3 sequence (DNA): TGTGCCAGCAGCCTCGCGATGGAAAAACTGTTTTTT. This encodes CASSLAMEKLFF.

The J gene is TRBJ1-1, the V gene TRBV21-1. TRBV21-1 is an annotated pseudogene. The CDR3 sequence is 15 residues long. The CDR3 here is CASSTQAPEITEAFF. For the CDR3, the DNA is TGTGCCAGCAGCACTCAAGCGCCCGAGATAACTGAAGCTTTCTTT.

This chain joins TRBV4-2 and TRBJ2-2; TRBD1 matches at 7 bases. Unmatched junction bases numbered 3, after V lost 1 base and J lost 7 bases. The length of the CDR3 is 14 residues. In germline, CDR1 is LGHNA, CDR2 YNFKEQ. CDR3 loop: CASSQGQGGGELFF. Here the CDR3 DNA reads TGTGCCAGCAGCCAAGGACAGGGCGGCGGGGAGCTGTTTTTT.

The J gene is TRBJ2-1, the V gene TRBV19; a possible D gene is TRBD2 (6 bases). The CDR3 covers 15 residues. Trimming pared 1 base from V and 4 bases from J, leaving 11 bases between. Germline CDR1 and CDR2: LNHDA and SQIVND (reference sequence). CDR3 nucleotide sequence: TGTGCCAGTAGTATAGGCGTGGGGGGTTACAATGAGCAGTTCTTC. This codes for CASSIGVGGYNEQFF.

This chain connects TRBV29-1 to TRBJ2-1, with 7 nucleotides matching TRBD1. Trimming removed 3 bases from V and 3 bases from J; junction bases left unmatched: 8. Per germline, CDR1 SQVTM and CDR2 ANQGSEA. The CDR3 length is 15 residues. CDR3 DNA: TGCAGCGTTGATGGTTGGGACAGATACTACAATGAGCAGTTCTTC. This gives the protein CSVDGWDRYYNEQFF.

The J gene is TRBJ2-7, the V gene TRBV18; D perhaps matches TRBD1 (6 bases). This CDR3 has 17 amino acids. Germline V lookup: CDR1 KGHSH, CDR2 LQKENI. The V end was cut by 6 bases, the J end by 7 bases, with 28 bases between. As DNA, the CDR3 is TGTGCCAGCTCTTTGCCGTTGGGAGTCGGACAGAACGAGGAGCAGTACTTC. Protein product: CASSLPLGVGQNEEQYF.

J is TRBJ2-3 and V is TRBV4-1, with D unclear. Deletions cut 4 bases from V and 0 bases from J, with 14 bases between. Germline CDR1 and CDR2: MGHRA and YSYEKL. This CDR3 is built from 16 residues. This CDR3 is CASSPTGGFSTDTQYF. CDR3 sequence (DNA): TGCGCCAGCAGCCCAACCGGCGGTTTTAGCACAGATACGCAGTATTTT.

The V gene is TRBV4-3, the J gene TRBJ1-6; no firm D call. From germline, CDR1 is LGHNA and CDR2 YSLEER. CDR3 length: 13 residues. V was shortened by 4 bases and J by 9 bases, with 10 bases between the two germline ends. The CDR3 loop is CASSLRGPSPLHF. The DNA for the CDR3 is TGCGCCAGCAGCCTCCGAGGGCCTTCACCCCTCCACTTT.